What follows are 21 T cell receptor beta chains derived from one specimen sequenced in a study of radiation and T cells in renal cell carcinoma. Time point specified: blood 4 weeks post-SBRT, at nephrectomy. Documented treatment: 15 Gy SBRT to primary tumor, nephrectomy 4 weeks later. Profiling relied on immunoSEQ multiplex PCR, and the TCRdb table lists in-frame clones only, not all of them. Found here are approximately 150,000 clones, approximately 86% of them singletons; the top ten hold roughly 17%. The specimen comprised blood, sampled from a patient whose treatment included radiotherapy and nephrectomy. All receptors come from a woman in her fifties or sixties with renal cell carcinoma.

V gene TRBV7-2 combines with J gene TRBJ2-3; TRBD2 is a possible D gene (6 bases). Trimming took off 5 bases at V and 0 bases at J, with 24 bases between the two ends. The CDR3 contains 19 residues. The germline V gene encodes CDR1 SGHTA and CDR2 FQGNSA. This CDR3 is CASSPRDASGEFSTDTQYF. In nucleotides, the CDR3 is TGTGCCAGCAGCCCCCGGGACGCTTCGGGAGAGTTTAGCACAGATACGCAGTATTTT.

J is TRBJ2-7 and V is TRBV28; unclear D gene. Germline CDR1 is MDHEN and CDR2 is SYDVKM. Trimming removed 6 bases at V and 6 bases at J, with 18 bases between. The CDR3 is made up of 14 amino acids. The DNA for the CDR3 is TGTGCCAGCAGCAGGCCCGGGCCCCGAGGCGAGCAGTACTTC. Translation gives CASSRPGPRGEQYF.

The rearrangement links TRBV19 to TRBJ2-2; no clear D. The germline CDR1 and CDR2 sequences are LNHDA and SQIVND (reference sequence). Trimming stripped 6 bases from V and 4 bases from J, with 9 bases between. CDR3 length: 13 residues. The CDR3 DNA reads as TGTGCCAGTAGCCCCCTGCGCACCGGGGAGCTGTTTTTT. Its protein product is CASSPLRTGELFF. The full variable domain, its missing parts supplied by reference TRBV19 and TRBJ2-2, is DGGITQSPKYLFRKEGQNVTLSCEQNLNHDAMYWYRQDPGQGLRLIYYSQIVNDFQKGDIAEGYSVSREKKESFPLTVTSAQKNPTAFYLCASSPLRTGELFFGEGSRLTVL.

This clone was picked up one time. The chain recombines TRBV30 with TRBJ2-7; D perhaps matches TRBD1 (6 bases). The germline V and J ends were trimmed by 3 bases and 1 base, with 7 bases remaining between them. The CDR3 extends over 12 amino acids. Germline-derived CDR1 and CDR2 are GTSNPN and SVGIG (reference sequence). CDR3 sequence reads: CAWRTGSYEQYF. The CDR3 DNA reads as TGTGCCTGGAGGACAGGTTCCTACGAGCAGTACTTC.

This sequence joins TRBV7-9 and TRBJ1-1; TRBD1 aligns across 8 bases. The CDR3 is made up of 14 amino acids. The junction had 9 bases not matched to a gene; V was cut back by 5 bases and J by 7 bases. From germline, CDR1 is SEHNR and CDR2 FQNEAQ (reference sequence). This chain's CDR3 is CASSLQTGVSEAFF. The CDR3 DNA reads TGTGCCAGCAGCCTCCAGACAGGGGTGAGTGAAGCTTTCTTT.

The V gene is TRBV28, the J gene TRBJ1-2; D is unclear. This CDR3 is built from 14 residues. V lost 3 bases to trimming and J lost 10 bases, with 18 bases between them. The germline V gene encodes CDR1 MDHEN and CDR2 SYDVKM. CDR3 protein: CASSLGGPLRDYTF. CDR3 nucleotide sequence: TGTGCCAGCAGTTTGGGAGGGCCCCTTCGAGACTACACCTTC.

The V call is TRBV13, the J call TRBJ2-6, with D perhaps matching TRBD2 (6 bases). Germline loops: CDR1 PRHDT, CDR2 FYEKMQ (reference sequence). This CDR3 has 17 amino acids. V lost 1 base and J 4 bases, leaving 14 bases between the germline ends. CDR3 residues: CASSLALGGPGANVLTF. Here the CDR3 DNA reads TGTGCCAGCAGCTTAGCCCTGGGGGGACCCGGGGCCAACGTCCTGACTTTC. The variable domain in full, with the rest retrieved from reference TRBV13 and TRBJ2-6, is AAGVIQSPRHLIKEKRETATLKCYPIPRHDTVYWYQQGPGQDPQFLISFYEKMQSDKGSIPDRFSAQQFSDYHSELNMSSLELGDSALYFCASSLALGGPGANVLTFGAGSRLTVL.

The chain combines TRBV23-1 with TRBJ2-7; TRBD1 is a possible D gene (7 bases). TRBV23-1 is noted as an ORF with a role that remains uncertain. This CDR3 region has 15 residues. V lost 3 bases and J 6 bases, leaving 18 bases between the germline ends. CDR3: CASSQGGQSFVEQYF. The DNA for the CDR3 is TGCGCCAGCAGTCAGGGGGGACAGAGTTTCGTCGAGCAGTACTTC.

This clone has only one observation. The chain combines TRBV19 with TRBJ2-1; D is perhaps TRBD1 or TRBD2 (6 bases each). CDR1 LNHDA and CDR2 SQIVND come from the germline V gene (reference sequence). This CDR3 is 13 amino acids long. Between the trimmed V and J ends, which lost 5 bases and 8 bases, there was a span of 13 bases. CDR3 nucleotide sequence: TGTGCCAGTAGTGACGGGGGCCGGGATGAGCAGTTCTTC. This translates into CASSDGGRDEQFF.

The chain joins TRBV18 to TRBJ1-1, with D hard to call. Germline CDR1 and CDR2: KGHSH and LQKENI. The CDR3 extends over 15 amino acids. V shed 1 base and J shed 1 base, with 10 bases lying between them. CDR3 in amino acids: CASSPRAESNTEAFF. The CDR3 DNA sequence: TGTGCCAGCTCACCACGGGCGGAGTCGAACACTGAAGCTTTCTTT.

This chain connects TRBV6-5 to TRBJ2-1, with 9 bases identical to TRBD2. Germline CDR1 MNHEY, CDR2 SVGAGI. This CDR3 region has 14 residues. V lost 8 bases and J lost 3; bases outside the gene matches: 5. The CDR3 DNA follows: TGTGCCAGCCGGTTGCGGGAGGGCTACAATGAGCAGTTCTTC. Residues: CASRLREGYNEQFF.

This clone was seen only a few times. This chain connects TRBV7-2 to TRBJ2-6, with D possibly being TRBD2 (5 bases). The CDR3 sequence is 17 residues long. V lost 5 bases and J lost 0, with 14 bases in between. Germline CDR1 reads SGHTA; CDR2 reads FQGNSA. CDR3 bases: TGTGCCAGCAGCAGAGGGCCTGTCTACTCTGGGGCCAACGTCCTGACTTTC. Residues: CASSRGPVYSGANVLTF.

This sequence joins TRBV29-1 and TRBJ2-1; the match to TRBD1 covers 10 bases. V was clipped by 4 bases and J by 8 bases; unmatched bases: 2. CDR1 and CDR2 from the germline V gene are SQVTM and ANQGSEA. The length of the CDR3 is 12 residues. Here the CDR3 DNA reads TGCAGCGTTGGGGACAGGGGCGATGAGCAGTTCTTC. It codes for CSVGDRGDEQFF.

The chain links TRBV9 to TRBJ2-2; D may be TRBD1 (6 bases). This CDR3 region has 17 residues. CDR1 is SGDLS, CDR2 YYNGEE, per germline. V lost 6 bases, J lost 5 bases, and 23 bases lay in between. The CDR3 DNA follows: TGTGCCAGCACCGCCGGACAGTCCCCGAAGGTAACCGGGGAGCTGTTTTTT. It encodes CASTAGQSPKVTGELFF.

DNA of the CDR3: TGTGCCAGCAGCTTAACGGGCGGGAACGAGCAGTACTTC. Translated: CASSLTGGNEQYF. The chain couples TRBV7-2 to TRBJ2-7, with D perhaps matching TRBD2 (6 bases). V lost 2 bases and J 5 bases, leaving 10 bases between the germline ends. The germline V gene has CDR1 SGHTA and CDR2 FQGNSA. The CDR3 totals 13 residues.

This sequence joins TRBV6-5 and TRBJ2-3; 7 bases fit TRBD1. V lost 2 bases and J lost 2; bases outside the gene matches: 7. Looked up from germline, CDR1 is MNHEY and CDR2 is SVGAGI. The CDR3 consists of 16 residues. The CDR3 bases are TGTGCCAGCAGTTACCTCTCGAAGGGGGCCACAGATACGCAGTATTTT. Translated: CASSYLSKGATDTQYF.

V usage is TRBV28 and J usage is TRBJ2-2; D is possibly TRBD1 or TRBD2 (5 bases each). CDR3 length: 14 amino acids. Trimming pared 5 bases from V and 1 base from J, leaving 8 bases between. From germline, CDR1 is MDHEN and CDR2 SYDVKM. CDR3 protein: CASSGTVNTGELFF. The DNA for the CDR3 is TGTGCCAGCAGTGGGACGGTGAACACCGGGGAGCTGTTTTTT.

The genes are TRBV9 and TRBJ2-3, with TRBD1 as a possible D gene (5 bases). CDR3 length equals 16 residues. The V end lost 0 bases, the J end lost 0 bases, and 11 bases lay between the germline ends. In germline, CDR1 is SGDLS, CDR2 YYNGEE. This CDR3 reads CASSVAPGQSTDTQYF. The CDR3 DNA is TGTGCCAGCAGCGTAGCTCCCGGACAAAGCACAGATACGCAGTATTTT.

This clone was seen a few times. J is TRBJ1-6 and V is TRBV19, with D unresolved. Germline assignment: CDR1 LNHDA and CDR2 SQIVND (reference sequence). This CDR3 contains 20 residues. Deletions cut 5 bases from V and 0 bases from J, with 23 bases between. CDR3 amino acids: CASSRRTVLLKGSYNSPLHF. Written as DNA, the CDR3 is TGTGCCAGTAGTCGCCGAACAGTCCTCCTAAAGGGCTCCTATAATTCACCCCTCCACTTT. Full variable domain (missing parts from reference TRBV19 and TRBJ1-6): DGGITQSPKYLFRKEGQNVTLSCEQNLNHDAMYWYRQDPGQGLRLIYYSQIVNDFQKGDIAEGYSVSREKKESFPLTVTSAQKNPTAFYLCASSRRTVLLKGSYNSPLHFGNGTRLTVT.

The CDR3 region is CASSVRTDTQYF. The CDR3 DNA reads TGTGCCAGCAGCGTTCGCACAGATACGCAGTATTTT. The rearrangement links TRBV9 to TRBJ2-3; D gene uncertain. Germline V CDR1 and CDR2: SGDLS, YYNGEE. The CDR3 is 12 residues long. Trimming shortened V by 2 bases and J by 1 base, and 2 bases separated the two germline ends.

The rearrangement links TRBV7-8 to TRBJ2-7, with a possible D match to TRBD2 (5 bases). Trimming took off 6 bases at V and 0 bases at J, with 12 bases between the two ends. The CDR3 consists of 14 residues. CDR1 is SGHVS and CDR2 is FQNEAQ in the germline V gene. CDR3 nucleotide sequence: TGTGCCAGCAGTGTAGCGCCGAGCTCCTACGAGCAGTACTTC. It translates to CASSVAPSSYEQYF.